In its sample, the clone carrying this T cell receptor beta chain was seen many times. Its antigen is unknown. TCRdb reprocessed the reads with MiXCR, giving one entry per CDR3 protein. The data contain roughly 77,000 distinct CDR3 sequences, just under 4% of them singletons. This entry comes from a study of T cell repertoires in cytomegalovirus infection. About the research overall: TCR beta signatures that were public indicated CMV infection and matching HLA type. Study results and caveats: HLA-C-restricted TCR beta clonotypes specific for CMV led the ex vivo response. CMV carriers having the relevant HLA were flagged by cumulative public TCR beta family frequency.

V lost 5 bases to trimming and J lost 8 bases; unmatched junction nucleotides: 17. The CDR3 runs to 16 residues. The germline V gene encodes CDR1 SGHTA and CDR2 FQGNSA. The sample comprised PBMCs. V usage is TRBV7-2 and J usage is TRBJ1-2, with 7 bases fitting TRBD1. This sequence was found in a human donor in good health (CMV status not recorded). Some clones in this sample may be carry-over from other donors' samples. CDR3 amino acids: CASSNPGTARGDGYTF. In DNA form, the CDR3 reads TGTGCCAGCAGCAACCCCGGGACAGCGAGGGGAGACGGCTACACCTTC.